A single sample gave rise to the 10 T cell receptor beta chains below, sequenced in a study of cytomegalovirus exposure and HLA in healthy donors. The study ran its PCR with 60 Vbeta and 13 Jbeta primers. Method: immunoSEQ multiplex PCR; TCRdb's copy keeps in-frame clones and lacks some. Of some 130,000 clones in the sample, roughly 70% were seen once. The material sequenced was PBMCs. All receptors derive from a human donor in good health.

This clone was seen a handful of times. The CDR3 region is CATSRLRSGTSGNDKQFF. The CDR3 region has the DNA TGTGCCACCAGCAGACTAAGATCCGGGACTAGCGGGAACGATAAGCAGTTCTTC. The V and J genes are TRBV15 and TRBJ2-1; 13 bases map to TRBD2. This CDR3 is built from 18 residues. Germline V lookup: CDR1 LNHNV, CDR2 YYDKDF (reference sequence). V lost 2 bases and J lost 11; bases outside the gene matches: 15. Based on the CDR3 plus reference TRBV15 and TRBJ2-1, the full variable domain is DAMVIQNPRYQVTQFGKPVTLSCSQTLNHNVMYWYQQKSSQAPKLLFHYYDKDFNNEADTPDNFQSRRPNTSFCFLDIRSPGLGDTAMYLCATSRLRSGTSGNDKQFFGPGTRLTVL.

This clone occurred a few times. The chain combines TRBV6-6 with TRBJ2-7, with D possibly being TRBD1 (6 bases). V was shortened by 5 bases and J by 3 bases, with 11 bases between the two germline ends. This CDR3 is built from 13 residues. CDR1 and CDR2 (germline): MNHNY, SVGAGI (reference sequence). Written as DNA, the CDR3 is TGTGCCAGCAGTGGACAGAAGGGCTACGAGCAGTACTTC. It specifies CASSGQKGYEQYF.

The CDR3 region has the DNA TGTGCCAGCTCACCCCTTACTAGCGGATCCTACAATGAGCAGTTCTTC. It yields the protein CASSPLTSGSYNEQFF. The rearrangement links TRBV18 to TRBJ2-1, with TRBD2 identical over 8 bases. V was pared by 3 bases and J by 1 base, with 5 bases of the junction left unmatched. The V gene's germline CDR1 is KGHSH and CDR2 LQKENI. The CDR3 extends over 16 amino acids.

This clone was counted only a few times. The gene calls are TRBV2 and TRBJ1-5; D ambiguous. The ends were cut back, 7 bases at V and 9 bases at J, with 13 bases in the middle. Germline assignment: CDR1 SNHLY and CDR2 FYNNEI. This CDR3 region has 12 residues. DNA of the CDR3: TGTGCCAGCATTATAAGAACGAGGCCCCAGCATTTT. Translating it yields CASIIRTRPQHF.

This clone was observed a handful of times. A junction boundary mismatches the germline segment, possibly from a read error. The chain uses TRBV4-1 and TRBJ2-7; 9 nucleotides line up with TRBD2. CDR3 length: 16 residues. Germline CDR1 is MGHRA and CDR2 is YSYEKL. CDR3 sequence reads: CASSQDVDSGSYEQYF. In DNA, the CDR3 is TGTGCCAGCAGCCAAGATGTGGATAGCGGGAGCTACGAGCAGTACTTC.

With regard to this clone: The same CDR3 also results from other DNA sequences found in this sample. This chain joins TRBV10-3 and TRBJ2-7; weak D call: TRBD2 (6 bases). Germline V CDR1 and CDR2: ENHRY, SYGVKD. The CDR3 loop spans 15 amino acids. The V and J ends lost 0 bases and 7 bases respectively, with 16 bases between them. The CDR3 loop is CAISESQGPEGEQYF. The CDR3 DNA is TGTGCCATCAGTGAGTCGCAGGGTCCGGAGGGGGAGCAGTACTTC.

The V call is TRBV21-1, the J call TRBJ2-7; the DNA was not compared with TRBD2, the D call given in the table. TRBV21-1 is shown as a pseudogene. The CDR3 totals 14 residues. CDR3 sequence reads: CASSDGGHSYEQYF. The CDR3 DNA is TGTGCCAGCTCCGACGGGGGGCACTCCTACGAGCAGTACTTC.

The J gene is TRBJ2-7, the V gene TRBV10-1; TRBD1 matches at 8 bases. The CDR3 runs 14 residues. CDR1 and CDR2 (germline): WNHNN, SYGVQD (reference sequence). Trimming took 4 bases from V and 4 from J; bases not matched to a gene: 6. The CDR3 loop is CASSATGGRYEQYF. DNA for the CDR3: TGCGCCAGCAGTGCTACAGGGGGGAGGTACGAGCAGTACTTC.

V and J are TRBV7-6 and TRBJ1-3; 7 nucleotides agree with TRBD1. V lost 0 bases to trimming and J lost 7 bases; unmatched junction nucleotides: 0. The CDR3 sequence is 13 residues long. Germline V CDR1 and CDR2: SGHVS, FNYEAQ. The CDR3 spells CASSLAQGNTIYF. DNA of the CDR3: TGTGCCAGCAGCTTAGCACAGGGGAACACCATATATTTT.

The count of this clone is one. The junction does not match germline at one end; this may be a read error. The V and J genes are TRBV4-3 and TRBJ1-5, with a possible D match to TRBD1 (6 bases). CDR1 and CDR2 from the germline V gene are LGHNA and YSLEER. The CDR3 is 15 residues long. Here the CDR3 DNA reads TGCGCCAGCAGCCAAGACAGGCAGGGGAATCAGTCCCAGCATTTT. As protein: CASSQDRQGNQSQHF.